This entry concerns a single T cell receptor beta chain. The clone's antigen remains unknown. From each donor, an approximately 2.5 ml peripheral blood sample was drawn into PAXgene tubes and stored at -80 degrees C. Total RNA was isolated from whole blood with the PAXgene blood miRNA kit on an automated QIAcube, without T cell sorting. Peripheral blood from monozygotic twin pairs who were concordant or discordant for inflammatory bowel disease underwent deep TCRalpha and TCRbeta repertoire profiling using unique molecular barcoding. Smoking habits were recorded for all twin pairs, and each individual was classified as a current, former or never smoker. From the germline V gene, CDR1 is SGHRS and CDR2 is YFSETQ. The CDR3 holds 15 amino acids from the cysteine to the phenylalanine. No DNA sequence was recorded. The data belong to a study of monozygotic twins with inflammatory bowel disease (dated by TCRdb to 2018 to 2020). Regarding the study in general: In total, 28 monozygotic twin pairs made up the full study: 19 Danish pairs, all IBD-discordant, plus nine German pairs, of which four were IBD-concordant and five were IBD-discordant. The search for disease-associated traits relied mainly on comparing, within discordant pairs, IBD patients with their genetically identical healthy co-twins. Each individual had, on average, about 151 000 unique TCRalpha sequences and 181 000 unique TCRbeta sequences available for analysis.

The receptor library was made with 5' RACE. Preparation of each TCR library used approximately 3,200 ng of total RNA. For each sample, cDNA synthesis with SMARTScribe reverse transcriptase was split into eight separate reactions. During cDNA synthesis, template switching was used to introduce unique molecular identifiers that contained a 6-nucleotide sample barcode. Amplification of TCRalpha and TCRbeta cDNA involved two nested PCRs of around 16 and 10 cycles, and each PCR was followed by bead purification. Before amplification, the cDNA was treated with uracil DNA-glycosylase and purified using the QIAquick PCR purification kit. The second PCR added Illumina TruSeq-compatible adapters along with sample-specific barcodes. TapeStation and Qubit were used to check library quality and concentration, and 4.5 to 6.5 ng of each library was pooled. Sequencing of the pooled libraries was done on an Illumina HiSeq2500 single-index Rapid Run using custom sequencing primers and 2 x 100 bp reads. As for the original processing: PCR and sequencing errors were corrected by UMI-based consensus assembly using MiGEC version 1.2.6. MiXCR version 2.1.1 was used for V(D)J alignment, clonotype assembly and CDR3 extraction. Gene usage, clonotype sharing and MAIT/NKT TCR abundance were normalised by analysing the top 1000, 10 000 and 20 000 clonotypes per sample. Diversity was computed as the inverse Simpson index with the vegan R package after downsampling to 27 000 UMIs. Paired Mann-Whitney U tests were applied to discordant twin pairs, with Benjamini-Hochberg correction for multiple testing. TCRdb reprocessed the sequencing reads and holds a single record per CDR3 protein sequence, with no DNA. The V and J calls, along with clone size, are taken from TCRdb and not from the paper's own processing. The record for this sample contains approximately 120,000 distinct CDR3 sequences. In total, the top ten clones hold approximately 13% of the sample.

General findings and caveats noted by the study authors: The results gave no support for a single strong signal or clonotype linked to IBD. Fewer clonotypes were shared with other individuals by IBD patients than by healthy twins, most markedly in patients showing signs of disease activity. TCRbeta repertoire diversity, by inverse Simpson index, was decreased in IBD patients compared with their healthy co-twins. Differing immunosuppressive treatments among patients may have added background noise and inter-individual variability to the repertoires. Different T cell subtypes could not be distinguished in the analysis. Repertoire similarity did not differ between concordant and discordant twins, which could be due to limited statistical power.

The chain links TRBV5-1 with TRBJ2-7; TCRdb picks TRBD2, but there is no DNA to check that call. This receptor was obtained from a human donor with ulcerative colitis or Crohn's disease, or a healthy co-twin of an affected twin (not recorded which). Input material: blood. The CDR3 corresponds to CASSFREDDIYEQYF.